The present entry profiles one TCR beta chain with its context. The data were obtained in a study of memory CD4+ T cells and cytomegalovirus serostatus. Sequenced by immunoSEQ multiplex PCR; TCRdb stores in-frame clones only, minus some. The profile shows some 48,000 clones, under 80% of them singletons. The sort gate was single viable CD3+CD4+CD8-CD45RO+ cells for memory CD4+ T cells. Sequenced material: memory CD4+ T cells from blood. The receptor comes from an adult in good health and CMV-seronegative.

In DNA, the CDR3 is TGTGCCAGCTTGGGTGGACAGGGGTTTAGCGGGATTTTTTCAGGTGAGCAGTTCTTC. Residues: CASLGGQGFSGIFSGEQFF. The rearrangement links TRBV28 to TRBJ2-1, with TRBD1 as a possible D gene (9 bases). V was cut by 8 bases and J by 9 bases, with 35 bases left in between. Germline loops: CDR1 MDHEN, CDR2 SYDVKM. The CDR3 extends over 19 amino acids.